The T cell receptor (beta chain) described here comes from a study of T cells in Graves' hyperthyroidism and ophthalmopathy. This clonotype appeared many times. No antigen is known for it. Amplified regions were TCR beta CDR3 sequences from RNA transcripts. First-round RT-PCR with HTBI primers amplified the TCR CDR3 region. TCRdb reprocessed the multiplex PCR reads via MiXCR and lists one record per CDR3 protein. The sample includes around 300,000 distinct CDR3 sequences, roughly 13% of them seen just once. Whole-study results and caveats: Most thyroid clonotypes expanded above 0.001 appeared in blood too.

Patients counted as stable if ophthalmopathy did not develop within 18 months. Subjects aged 18 to 65 presented with newly diagnosed hyperthyroidism of less than 2 months' duration. Germline trimming cut 5 bases from V and 1 base from J; bases unmatched to any gene: 8. The CDR3 runs 15 residues. Germline V gives CDR1 MNHEY, CDR2 SMNVEV (reference sequence). The sample comprised blood. This chain links TRBV27 with TRBJ2-7; 7 bases match TRBD2. This TCR was sampled from a woman between 40 and 50 years old with Graves' hyperthyroidism. The CDR3 DNA reads TGTGCCAGCAGTCCTGGACTGCGGGAGTCCTACGAGCAGTACTTC. Its translation: CASSPGLRESYEQYF.